Detailed here is one T cell receptor beta chain. Its antigen is not yet known. No per-base quality is available; no much larger clone lies one base away. The data belong to a study of T cell responses to AZD1222 COVID-19 vaccine (dated by TCRdb to the early 2020s). Some background on the complete study: A total of approximately 230 trial participants underwent TCR sequencing, of whom 200 to 220 received two doses of AZD1222 and around 26 received two doses of the MenACWY control vaccine. Trial participants were enrolled into age subgroups of 18-55, 56-69 and 70-plus years, which contained roughly 140, 27 and 60 TCR-sequenced participants, respectively. Study-wide findings and limitations: Spike-specific TCR breadth and depth rose significantly after two AZD1222 doses compared with day 0 and with MenACWY recipients. The 56-69-year group was small, and its depth increase did not reach significance, likely because of low power. Most participants were white British and females outnumbered males, and the authors suggested that clonal diversity may have been underestimated. Conclusions about previously exposed vaccinees are limited because only five to seven AZD1222 recipients were SARS-CoV-2 seropositive at baseline. Epitopes outside the regions mutated in the B.1.351 and B.1.1.7 variants were reportedly recognized by nearly half of the unique spike-specific TCRs. The whole spike protein was spanned by vaccine-associated CD4 TCRs, and dominant responses were seen in regions 160-218 and 743-854. No day 14 peak-response samples were available, so repertoires were characterized only after the peak T cell response.

The CDR3 runs 15 residues from the cysteine to the phenylalanine. Solely the CDR3 DNA is kept, with 45 bases framed from the first base. V sheds 6 bases and J sheds 3 bases, leaving 15 bases between their ends. CDR1 MNHNY and CDR2 SVGAGI are derived from the germline V gene (reference sequence). Per the publication, the time point label means: sample from adult after SARS-CoV-2 infection, after symptom onset. Two convalescent COVID-19 patients, sampled after symptom onset from adults with prior SARS-CoV-2 infection, were also TCR-sequenced for comparison. The CDR3 regions of human TCRbeta chains were analyzed by immunosequencing. For the original study's pipeline: Repertoire TCRs were checked for matches against a reference library of SARS-CoV-2-specific TCRs that had been generated using the MIRA antigen-specificity platform. Breadth was defined as the fraction of unique TCRs that were SARS-CoV-2-associated, and depth was defined as the fraction of total T cells that were SARS-CoV-2-associated. Using the MIRA data, each spike-specific TCR was assigned both to the spike region to which the TCR was reactive and to a CD4 or CD8 class. Log10-transformed breadth and depth values were compared by one-way ANOVA with Sidak's multiple comparisons tests. The immuneACCESS repertoire file appears here via TCRdb, limited to in-frame rearrangements. These files lack a portion of the clones; in checked studies, under half of the deficit traces to unresolved V genes, and the cause of the others is not known. Clonal size and the V and J genes are those of that table, whereas D and trimming came from the DNA. The sample table contains about 140,000 clones; only one count was recorded for 85% to 95% of them. Of the sample, more than 10% falls within the top ten clones.

This sequence originates from an adult who had recovered from COVID-19. Material: peripheral blood, obtained after recovery from COVID-19. The chain links TRBV6-6 with TRBJ2-1, and TRBD2 may be the D gene, going by 6 matching bases. The DNA is TGTGCCAGCAGCCTCTGGGACGGGAGCTACAATGAGCAGTTCTTC. It translates to CASSLWDGSYNEQFF.